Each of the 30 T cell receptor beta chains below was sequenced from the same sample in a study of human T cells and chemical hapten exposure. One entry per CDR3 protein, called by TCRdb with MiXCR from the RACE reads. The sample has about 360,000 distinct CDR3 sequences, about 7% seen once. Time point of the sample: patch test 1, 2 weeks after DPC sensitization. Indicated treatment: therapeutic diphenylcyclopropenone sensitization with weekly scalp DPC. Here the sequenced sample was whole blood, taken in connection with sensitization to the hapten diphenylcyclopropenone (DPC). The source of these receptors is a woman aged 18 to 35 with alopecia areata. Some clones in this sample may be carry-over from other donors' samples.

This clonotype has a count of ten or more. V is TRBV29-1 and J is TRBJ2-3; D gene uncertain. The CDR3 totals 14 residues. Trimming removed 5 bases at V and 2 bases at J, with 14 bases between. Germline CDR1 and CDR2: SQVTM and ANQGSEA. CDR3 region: CSVFGIPITDTQYF. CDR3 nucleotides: TGCAGCGTTTTTGGCATCCCCATCACAGATACGCAGTATTTT.

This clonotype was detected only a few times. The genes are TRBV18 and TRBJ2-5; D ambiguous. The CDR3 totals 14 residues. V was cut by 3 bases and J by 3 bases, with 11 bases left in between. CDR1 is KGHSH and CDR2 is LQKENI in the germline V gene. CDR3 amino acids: CASSPSDSKETQYF. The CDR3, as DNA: TGTGCCAGCTCACCCTCGGATAGTAAAGAGACCCAGTACTTC. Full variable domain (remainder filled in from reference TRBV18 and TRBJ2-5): NAGVMQNPRHLVRRRGQEARLRCSPMKGHSHVYWYRQLPEEGLKFMVYLQKENIIDESGMPKERFSAEFPKEGPSILRIQQVVRGDSAAYFCASSPSDSKETQYFGPGTRLLVL.

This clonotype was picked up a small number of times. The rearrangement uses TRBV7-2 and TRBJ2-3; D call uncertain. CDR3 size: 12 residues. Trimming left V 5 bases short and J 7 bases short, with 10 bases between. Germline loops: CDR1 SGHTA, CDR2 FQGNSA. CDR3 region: CASSPSSYTQYF. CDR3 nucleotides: TGTGCCAGCAGCCCCAGTTCCTATACGCAGTATTTT. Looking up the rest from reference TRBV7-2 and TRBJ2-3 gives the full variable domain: GAGVSQSPSNKVTEKGKDVELRCDPISGHTALYWYRQSLGQGLEFLIYFQGNSAPDKSGLPSDRFSAERTGGSVSTLTIQRTQQEDSAVYLCASSPSSYTQYFGPGTRLTVL.

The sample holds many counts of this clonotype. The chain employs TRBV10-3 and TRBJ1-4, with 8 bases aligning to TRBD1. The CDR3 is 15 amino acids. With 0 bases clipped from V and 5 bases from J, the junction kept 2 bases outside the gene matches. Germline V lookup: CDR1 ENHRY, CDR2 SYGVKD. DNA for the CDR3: TGTGCCATCAGTGAGTCCGGACAGGGAAATGAAAAACTGTTTTTT. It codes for CAISESGQGNEKLFF.

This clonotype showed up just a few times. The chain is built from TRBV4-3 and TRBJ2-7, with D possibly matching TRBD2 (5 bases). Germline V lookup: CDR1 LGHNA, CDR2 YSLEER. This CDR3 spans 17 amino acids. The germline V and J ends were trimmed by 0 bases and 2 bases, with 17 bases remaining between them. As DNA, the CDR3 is TGCGCCAGCAGCCAAGAAGATGCGGTTGAGGGAACCTACGAGCAGTACTTC. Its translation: CASSQEDAVEGTYEQYF.

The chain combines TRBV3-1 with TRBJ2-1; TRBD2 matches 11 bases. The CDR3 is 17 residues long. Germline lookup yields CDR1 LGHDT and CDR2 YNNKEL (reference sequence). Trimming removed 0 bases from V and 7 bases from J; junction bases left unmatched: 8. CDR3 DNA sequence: TGTGCCAGCAGCCAAGATTTGAGTAGCGGGGGGGCGAATGAGCAGTTCTTC. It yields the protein CASSQDLSSGGANEQFF.

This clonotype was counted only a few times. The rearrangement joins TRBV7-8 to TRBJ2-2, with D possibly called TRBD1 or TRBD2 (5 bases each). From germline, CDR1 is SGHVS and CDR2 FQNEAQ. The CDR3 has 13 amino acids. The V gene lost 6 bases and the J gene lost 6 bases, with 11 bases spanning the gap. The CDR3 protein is CASSYRRAGELFF. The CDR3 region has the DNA TGTGCCAGCAGTTACAGGCGGGCCGGGGAGCTGTTTTTT.

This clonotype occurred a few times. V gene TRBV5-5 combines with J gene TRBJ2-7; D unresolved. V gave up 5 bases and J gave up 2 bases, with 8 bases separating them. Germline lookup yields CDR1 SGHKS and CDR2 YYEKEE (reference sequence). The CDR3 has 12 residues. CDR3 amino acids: CASRLSTYEQYF. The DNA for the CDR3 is TGTGCCAGCAGGCTCAGTACCTACGAGCAGTACTTC.

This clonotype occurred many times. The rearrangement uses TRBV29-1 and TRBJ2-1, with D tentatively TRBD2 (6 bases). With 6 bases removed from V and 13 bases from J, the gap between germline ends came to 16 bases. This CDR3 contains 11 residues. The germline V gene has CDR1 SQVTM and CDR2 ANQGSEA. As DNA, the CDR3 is TGCAGCGTGGGGTGGGCTAGCGTCCAGTTCTTC. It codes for CSVGWASVQFF.

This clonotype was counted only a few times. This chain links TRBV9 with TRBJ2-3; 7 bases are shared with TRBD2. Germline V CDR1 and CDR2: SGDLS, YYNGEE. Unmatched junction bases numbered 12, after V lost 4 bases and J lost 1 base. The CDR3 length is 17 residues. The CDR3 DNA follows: TGTGCCAGCAGCCATACAGCGGGGTCTCGTCGCACAGATACGCAGTATTTT. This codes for CASSHTAGSRRTDTQYF.

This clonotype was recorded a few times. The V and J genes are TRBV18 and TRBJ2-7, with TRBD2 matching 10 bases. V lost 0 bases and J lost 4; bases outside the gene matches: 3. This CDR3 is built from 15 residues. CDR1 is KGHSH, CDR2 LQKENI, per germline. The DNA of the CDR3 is TGTGCCAGCTCACCACCCGCTAGCGGGGGTTACGAGCAGTACTTC. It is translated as CASSPPASGGYEQYF.

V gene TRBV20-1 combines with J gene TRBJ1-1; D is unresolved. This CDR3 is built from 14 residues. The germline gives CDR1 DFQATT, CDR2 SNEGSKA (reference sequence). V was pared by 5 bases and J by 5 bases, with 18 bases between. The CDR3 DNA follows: TGCAGTGCTGGAGCCGGGCGTCTGGGAACTGAAGCTTTCTTT. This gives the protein CSAGAGRLGTEAFF.

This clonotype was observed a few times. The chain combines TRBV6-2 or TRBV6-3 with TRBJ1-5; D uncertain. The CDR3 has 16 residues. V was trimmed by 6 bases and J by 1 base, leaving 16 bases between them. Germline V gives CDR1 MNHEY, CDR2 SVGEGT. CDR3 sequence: CASSFPSGWSNQPQHF. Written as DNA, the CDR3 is TGTGCCAGCAGCTTCCCTTCTGGGTGGAGCAATCAGCCCCAGCATTTT.

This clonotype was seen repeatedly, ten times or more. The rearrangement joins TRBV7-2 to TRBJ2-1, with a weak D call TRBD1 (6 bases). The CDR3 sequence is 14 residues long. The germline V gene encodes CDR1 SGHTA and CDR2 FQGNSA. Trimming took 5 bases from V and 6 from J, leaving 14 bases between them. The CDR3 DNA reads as TGTGCCAGCAGCCACCGGGACAATATCAATGAGCAGTTCTTC. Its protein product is CASSHRDNINEQFF.

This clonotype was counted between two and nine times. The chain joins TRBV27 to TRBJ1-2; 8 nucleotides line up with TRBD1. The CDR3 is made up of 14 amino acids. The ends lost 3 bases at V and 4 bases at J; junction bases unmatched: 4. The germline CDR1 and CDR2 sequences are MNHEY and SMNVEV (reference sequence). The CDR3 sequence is CASSLDRAIYGYTF. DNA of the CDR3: TGTGCCAGCAGTTTGGACAGGGCAATCTATGGCTACACCTTC.

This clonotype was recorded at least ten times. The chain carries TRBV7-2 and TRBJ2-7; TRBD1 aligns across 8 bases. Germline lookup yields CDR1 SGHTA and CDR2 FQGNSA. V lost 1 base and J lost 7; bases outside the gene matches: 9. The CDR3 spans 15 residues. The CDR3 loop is CASSLEVQGGREQYF. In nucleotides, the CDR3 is TGTGCCAGCAGCTTAGAGGTACAGGGGGGTCGAGAGCAGTACTTC.

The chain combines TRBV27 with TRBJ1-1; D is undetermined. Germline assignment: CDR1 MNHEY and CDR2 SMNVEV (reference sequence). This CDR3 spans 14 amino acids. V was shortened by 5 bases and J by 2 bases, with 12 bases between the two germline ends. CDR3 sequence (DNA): TGTGCCAGCAGTCTCGGTCGGTACAACACTGAAGCTTTCTTT. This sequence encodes CASSLGRYNTEAFF.

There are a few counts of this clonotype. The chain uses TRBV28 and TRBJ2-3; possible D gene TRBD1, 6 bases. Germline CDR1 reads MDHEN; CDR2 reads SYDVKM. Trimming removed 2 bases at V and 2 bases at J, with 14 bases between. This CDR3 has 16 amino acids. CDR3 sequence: CASSLGGQGFTDTQYF. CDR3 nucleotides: TGTGCCAGCAGTTTAGGTGGTCAGGGGTTCACAGATACGCAGTATTTT.

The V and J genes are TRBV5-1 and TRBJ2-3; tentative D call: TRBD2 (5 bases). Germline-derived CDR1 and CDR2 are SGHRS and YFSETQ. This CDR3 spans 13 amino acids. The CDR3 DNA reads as TGCGCTGCGGGCCCCGGGGGCACAGATACGCAGTATTTT. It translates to CAAGPGGTDTQYF.

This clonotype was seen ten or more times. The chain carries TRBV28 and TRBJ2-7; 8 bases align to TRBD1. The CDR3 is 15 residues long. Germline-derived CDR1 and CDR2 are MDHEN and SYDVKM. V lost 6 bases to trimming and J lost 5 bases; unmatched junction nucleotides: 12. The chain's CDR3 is CASSTHRGVLNEQYF. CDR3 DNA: TGTGCCAGCAGCACTCACAGGGGGGTATTGAACGAGCAGTACTTC.

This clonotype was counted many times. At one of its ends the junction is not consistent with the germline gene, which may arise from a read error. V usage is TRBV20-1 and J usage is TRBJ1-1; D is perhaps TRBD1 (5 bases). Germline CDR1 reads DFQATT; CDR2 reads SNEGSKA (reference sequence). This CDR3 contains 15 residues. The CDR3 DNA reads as TGCAGTGCTGGAGATCGGGGGATTGGGGACACTGAAGCTTTCTTT. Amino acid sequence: CSAGDRGIGDTEAFF.

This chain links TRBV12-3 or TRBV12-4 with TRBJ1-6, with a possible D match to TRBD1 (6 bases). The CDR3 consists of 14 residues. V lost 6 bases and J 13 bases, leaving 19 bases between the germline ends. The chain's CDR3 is CASRIYREGRPLHF. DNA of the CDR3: TGTGCCAGCAGGATCTACAGGGAGGGACGGCCCCTCCACTTT.

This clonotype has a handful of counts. CDR3 in DNA: TGCGCCAGCAGCCGTATACTAGCGGGGGGTAGGGAGAACACCGGGGAGCTGTTTTTT. This codes for CASSRILAGGRENTGELFF. The chain carries TRBV4-3 and TRBJ2-2; TRBD2 matches at 12 bases. Germline V gene lookup returns CDR1 LGHNA and CDR2 YSLEER. This CDR3 is 19 amino acids long. The V segment lost 4 bases and the J segment 1 base; nucleotides outside the gene matches: 10.

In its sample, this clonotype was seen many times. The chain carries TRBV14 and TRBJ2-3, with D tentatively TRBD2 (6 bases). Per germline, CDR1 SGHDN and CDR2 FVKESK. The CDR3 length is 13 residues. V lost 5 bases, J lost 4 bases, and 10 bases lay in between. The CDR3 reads CASSARLADTQYF. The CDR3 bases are TGTGCCAGCAGCGCACGACTAGCAGATACGCAGTATTTT.

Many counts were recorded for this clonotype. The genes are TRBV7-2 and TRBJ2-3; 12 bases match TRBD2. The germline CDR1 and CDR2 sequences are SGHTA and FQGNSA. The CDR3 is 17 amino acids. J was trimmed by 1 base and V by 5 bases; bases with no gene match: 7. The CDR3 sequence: CASSLRLAGAGTDTQYF. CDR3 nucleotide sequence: TGTGCCAGCAGCCTCAGACTAGCGGGGGCTGGCACAGATACGCAGTATTTT. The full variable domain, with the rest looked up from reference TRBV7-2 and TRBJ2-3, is GAGVSQSPSNKVTEKGKDVELRCDPISGHTALYWYRQSLGQGLEFLIYFQGNSAPDKSGLPSDRFSAERTGGSVSTLTIQRTQQEDSAVYLCASSLRLAGAGTDTQYFGPGTRLTVL.

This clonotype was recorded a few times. CDR3 in DNA: TGTGCCAGCAGCCTGAGACAGGGGATAGGCGAGCAGTACTTC. The encoded protein is CASSLRQGIGEQYF. This sequence joins TRBV27 and TRBJ2-7; TRBD1 agrees at 8 bases. After removal of 6 bases from V and 6 bases from J, the junction contained 10 bases not matched to a gene. Germline assignment: CDR1 MNHEY and CDR2 SMNVEV (reference sequence). The CDR3 contains 14 residues.

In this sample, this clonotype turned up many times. The CDR3 bases are TGCGCCAGCAGTGAGTCGAAGCGGGGGGACACAGATACGCAGTATTTT. This codes for CASSESKRGDTDTQYF. J is TRBJ2-3 and V is TRBV10-2; 9 positions match TRBD2. The junction had 3 bases not matched to a gene; V was cut back by 0 bases and J by 2 bases. The length of the CDR3 is 16 residues. Looked up from germline, CDR1 is WSHSY and CDR2 is SAAADI.

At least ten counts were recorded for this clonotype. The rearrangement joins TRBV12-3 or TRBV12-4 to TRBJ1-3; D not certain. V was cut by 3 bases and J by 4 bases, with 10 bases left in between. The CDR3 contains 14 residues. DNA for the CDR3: TGTGCCAGCAGTTTTAAGGGAGCGGGAAACACCATATATTTT. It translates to CASSFKGAGNTIYF.

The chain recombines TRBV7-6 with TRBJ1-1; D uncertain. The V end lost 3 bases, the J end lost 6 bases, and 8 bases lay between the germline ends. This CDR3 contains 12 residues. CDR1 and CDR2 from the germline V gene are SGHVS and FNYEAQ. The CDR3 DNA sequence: TGTGCCAGCAGCTTGGACGGAGCTGAAGCTTTCTTT. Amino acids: CASSLDGAEAFF.

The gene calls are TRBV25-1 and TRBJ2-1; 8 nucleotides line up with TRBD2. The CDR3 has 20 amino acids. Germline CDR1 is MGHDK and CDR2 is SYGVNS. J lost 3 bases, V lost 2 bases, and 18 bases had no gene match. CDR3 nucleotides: TGTGCCAGCAGTGAACCCCTCTTAGCGCAAGCGGGGGCCGACTACAATGAGCAGTTCTTC. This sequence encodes CASSEPLLAQAGADYNEQFF.